The rows below give T cell receptor beta chains drawn from one sample of a study of T cell repertoires in ileal Crohn's disease. This table comes from immunoSEQ multiplex PCR, and its TCRdb copy is limited to in-frame clones, with some not included. The repertoire holds 13,000 to 15,000 clones, with about 73% as singletons. The source material was ileal tissue. These receptors were collected from an adult with Crohn's disease. Each CDR3 is given without its conserved first and last residue.

V: TRBV5-1
J: TRBJ2-2
CDR3: ASSQTSTGTGELF

V: TRBV25-1
J: TRBJ1-1
CDR3: ASSRRRGANTEAF

V: TRBV6-5
J: TRBJ1-1
CDR3: ASSRRGSSDTEAF

V: TRBV10-3
J: TRBJ2-7
CDR3: AITLGLTEGGEQY

V: TRBV5-6
J: TRBJ2-7
CDR3: ASSPGTVDTYEQY

V: TRBV6-5
J: TRBJ2-7
CDR3: ASSRTSGSTYEQY

V: TRBV18
J: TRBJ1-2
CDR3: ASSPPLPLGYT

V: TRBV6-6
J: TRBJ2-7
CDR3: ASSYARGGTVYEQY

V: TRBV9
J: TRBJ2-5
CDR3: ASSVITGETQY

V: TRBV30
J: TRBJ2-5
CDR3: AWNAGEETQY

V: TRBV4-1
J: TRBJ2-1
CDR3: ASSPLLAGGLYNEQF

V: TRBV4-2
J: TRBJ2-3
CDR3: ASSHHRERGATDTQY

V: TRBV7-9
J: TRBJ1-2
CDR3: ASSLETGGLYGYT

V: TRBV6-1
J: TRBJ1-1
CDR3: ASSEFLYRNRSF

V: TRBV10-3
J: TRBJ1-4
CDR3: AISESPSEKLF

V: TRBV27
J: TRBJ2-1
CDR3: ATKAGTYNEQF

V: TRBV29-1
J: TRBJ2-7
CDR3: SVESEAGIV

V: TRBV7-3
J: TRBJ1-6
CDR3: ASSLRGTGNNSPLH

V: TRBV2
J: TRBJ2-1
CDR3: ASSHPRVFKGQGNYNEQF

V: TRBV7-9
J: TRBJ1-2
CDR3: ASSGGVGANYGYT

V: TRBV21-1
J: TRBJ1-2
CDR3: ASSKALTGSNYGYT

V: TRBV27
J: TRBJ1-1
CDR3: ASSLSRDTEAF

V: TRBV7-6
J: TRBJ2-2
CDR3: ASSLPDSSTGRTGELF

V: TRBV6-1
J: TRBJ1-2
CDR3: ASSEGAGDNYGYT

V: TRBV19
J: TRBJ2-3
CDR3: ASSRTSGPWGDTQY

V: TRBV7-9
J: TRBJ1-4
CDR3: ASSAGQGTTNEKLF

V: TRBV19
J: TRBJ2-1
CDR3: ASGLAGGNEQF

V: TRBV7-3
J: TRBJ1-4
CDR3: ASSQTAGEKLF

V: TRBV11-3
J: TRBJ2-3
CDR3: ASSFSGREDTQY

V: TRBV5-1
J: TRBJ2-4
CDR3: ASSLGTGGNIQY